The following is a TCR beta chain sequence with its context. These data come from a study of blood T cell repertoires in COVID-19. Study-level background: Spain, Italy and the United States supplied samples that represented acute and convalescent COVID-19.

Original analysis: Amplifying reference gene primers gave estimates of nucleated cell counts. Some clones are missing from TCRdb's copy, which holds only in-frame ones; the method was immunoSEQ multiplex PCR. V and J calls plus clone size are reproduced from that table; the DNA served to infer D and trimming. The data show about 120,000 clones, with around nine tenths seen just once and around 2.1% held by the top ten. The CDR3 extends over 16 amino acids. Germline loops: CDR1 SGHKS, CDR2 YYEKEE (reference sequence). V trimming: 0 bases; J trimming: 3 bases; junction bases outside the gene matches: 6.

The material sequenced was peripheral blood. V is TRBV5-5 and J is TRBJ2-7; 10 nucleotides line up with TRBD2. This TCR was recovered from a woman in her 50s with acute or convalescent COVID-19. The CDR3 DNA follows: TGTGCCAGCAGCTTGGGGCTAGCGGGAGATTACTACGAGCAGTACTTC. Translated, it gives CASSLGLAGDYYEQYF.